This T cell receptor (beta chain) was sequenced in a study of patients and donors after allogeneic stem cell transplantation. MiXCR, run by TCRdb on the RT-PCR reads, gives a single entry per CDR3 protein. The sample has 190,000 or so distinct CDR3 sequences, around two fifths seen once. Germline CDR1 ENHRY, CDR2 SYGVKD. This CDR3 spans 16 amino acids. Trimming cost V 4 bases and J 8 bases, with 18 bases left between them. Sequences were obtained from blood, either unsorted or a sorted T cell fraction (not recorded which). The source of this sequence is a human donor who was either an allogeneic HSCT recipient or a stem cell or donor lymphocyte infusion donor (not recorded which). It is not recorded whose cells these are; they may come from a transplant donor. The chain combines TRBV10-3 with TRBJ1-6; D gene ambiguous. The CDR3 nucleotides are TGTGCCATCAGTGCGTTTGGAGGGAGAGGAGATTCACCCCTCCACTTT. It specifies CAISAFGGRGDSPLHF.